This T cell receptor (beta chain) derives from a study of cytomegalovirus exposure and HLA in healthy donors. Broader study findings: CMV serostatus alone was available as immune exposure information.

Points on this clone: Its antigen remains unknown.

With 60 Vbeta and 13 Jbeta primers, the PCR was carried out. The assay was immunoSEQ multiplex PCR, and TCRdb's table has in-frame clones only and misses some. Here the sample spans 130,000 to 150,000 clones, over 60% being singletons. Specimen: PBMCs. This TCR came from a young woman in good health and CMV-seropositive.

CDR3 amino acids: CASSNPGQQYEQYF. For the CDR3, the DNA is TGTGCCAGCAGCAACCCCGGACAGCAGTACGAGCAGTACTTC. The chain uses TRBV21-1 and TRBJ2-7; the table's D call TRBD1 went unverified against the DNA. TRBV21-1 is a listed pseudogene. The CDR3 length is 14 residues.